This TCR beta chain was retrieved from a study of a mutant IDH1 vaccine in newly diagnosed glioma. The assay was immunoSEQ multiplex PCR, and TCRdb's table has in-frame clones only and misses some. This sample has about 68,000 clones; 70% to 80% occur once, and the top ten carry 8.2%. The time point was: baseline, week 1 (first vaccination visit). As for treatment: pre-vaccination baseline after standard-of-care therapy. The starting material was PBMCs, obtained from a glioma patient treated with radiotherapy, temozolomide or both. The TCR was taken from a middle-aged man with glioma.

This CDR3 reads CASSIGGTGDEKLFF. The CDR3 DNA reads TGTGCCAGTAGTATAGGTGGGACCGGGGATGAAAAACTGTTTTTT. J is TRBJ1-4 and V is TRBV19, with D possibly being TRBD1 (5 bases). Germline loops: CDR1 LNHDA, CDR2 SQIVND (reference sequence). CDR3 length: 15 amino acids. The V end was cut by 1 base, the J end by 6 bases, with 12 bases between. Looking up the rest from reference TRBV19 and TRBJ1-4 gives the full variable domain: DGGITQSPKYLFRKEGQNVTLSCEQNLNHDAMYWYRQDPGQGLRLIYYSQIVNDFQKGDIAEGYSVSREKKESFPLTVTSAQKNPTAFYLCASSIGGTGDEKLFFGSGTQLSVL.